The rows below give T cell receptor beta chains drawn from one sample of a study of blood T cell repertoires in COVID-19. Using immunoSEQ multiplex PCR, the repertoire was profiled, and TCRdb retains in-frame clones only, with some absent. The data hold around 260,000 clones, with 88% observed a single time. Source material: peripheral blood. The receptor source for this set is a human donor in a cohort sampled during active COVID-19. CDR3s include the opening cysteine and the closing phenylalanine or tryptophan. The order of the fields is J gene, clone size, V gene, D gene, CDR3 protein, CDR3 DNA. The D gene is left open where the match is weak. The size entry is marked missing in some rows and otherwise reads once, few, many or a size class.

>TRBJ1-6|-|TRBV19|-
CASSIREVNSPLHF
TGTGCCAGTAGTATCCGGGAGGTAAATTCACCCCTCCACTTT
>TRBJ1-1|-|TRBV2|TRBD1
CASSEVEGQVNTEAFF
TGTGCCAGCAGTGAAGTGGAGGGACAGGTGAACACTGAAGCTTTCTTT
>TRBJ1-4|-|TRBV10-1|-
CAGTFVLATNEKLFF
TGCGCCGGGACTTTCGTACTGGCAACTAATGAAAAACTGTTTTTT
>TRBJ2-2|-|TRBV4-3|-
CASSQGLRGGELFF
TGCGCCAGCAGCCAAGGGCTACGCGGCGGGGAGCTGTTTTTT
>TRBJ2-7|-|TRBV9|TRBD2
CASSVGLADDYEQYF
TGTGCCAGCAGCGTAGGACTAGCGGACGACTACGAGCAGTACTTC
>TRBJ2-7|-|TRBV2|-
CASRARDKGFNEQYF
TGTGCCAGCAGGGCCCGGGACAAGGGCTTCAACGAGCAGTACTTC
>TRBJ1-1|-|TRBV6-2/TRBV6-3|-
CASSYSRGGRNTEAFF
TGTGCCAGCAGTTACTCCCGCGGAGGGAGGAACACTGAAGCTTTCTTT
>TRBJ2-7|-|TRBV28|-
CATRTASYEQYF
TGTGCCACCAGGACAGCCTCCTACGAGCAGTACTTC
>TRBJ2-7|-|TRBV24-1|TRBD1
CATSDGRQGAYEQYF
TGTGCCACCAGTGATGGCAGACAGGGGGCCTACGAGCAGTACTTC
>TRBJ1-4|-|TRBV5-1|-
CASSFGAGATNEKLFF
TGCGCCAGCAGCTTTGGGGCGGGGGCAACTAATGAAAAACTGTTTTTT
>TRBJ2-1|-|TRBV27|TRBD2
CASVGGAGEVDEQFF
TGTGCCAGCGTAGGCGGAGCGGGAGAGGTAGATGAGCAGTTCTTC
>TRBJ1-1|once|TRBV19|TRBD1
CASSGQGAGDTEAFF
TGTGCCAGCTCAGGACAGGGGGCCGGGGACACTGAAGCTTTCTTT
>TRBJ2-5|-|TRBV28|TRBD1
CATKTPAGGAETQYF
TGTGCCACCAAAACCCCGGCAGGGGGCGCGGAGACCCAGTACTTC
>TRBJ1-2|-|TRBV30|TRBD1
CAWRWTGGYGYTF
TGTGCCTGGAGGTGGACAGGGGGCTATGGCTACACCTTC
>TRBJ1-2|-|TRBV28|TRBD1
CASSNLLGDDRGLHGYTF
TGTGCCAGCAGCAACCTTCTCGGGGACGACAGGGGGCTGCATGGCTACACCTTC
>TRBJ1-1|-|TRBV6-6|TRBD1
CASSYSRGGWNTEAFF
TGTGCCAGCAGTTACTCCAGAGGGGGCTGGAACACTGAAGCTTTCTTT
>TRBJ2-5|-|TRBV20-1|-
CSASYQETQYF
TGCAGTGCTTCGTACCAAGAGACCCAGTACTTC
>TRBJ1-2|-|TRBV9|-
CASSVGWGGYGYTF
TGTGCCAGCAGCGTAGGTTGGGGGGGATATGGCTACACCTTC
>TRBJ1-1|once|TRBV9|-
CASSVGYSGGTEAFF
TGTGCCAGCAGCGTAGGGTACTCGGGGGGCACTGAAGCTTTCTTT
>TRBJ1-2|-|TRBV7-2|-
CASSLETALVRGYGYTF
TGTGCCAGCAGCTTAGAGACGGCACTTGTTAGGGGTTATGGCTACACCTTC
>TRBJ2-7|once|TRBV15|TRBD2
CATSRGLGLSSYEQYF
TGTGCCACCAGCAGGGGACTAGGTCTTAGCTCCTACGAGCAGTACTTC
>TRBJ2-3|-|TRBV15|TRBD2
CATSGGLPDTQYF
TGTGCCACCAGCGGGGGACTACCAGATACGCAGTATTTT
>TRBJ2-5|once|TRBV5-1|-
CASSLGSKETQYF
TGCGCCAGCAGCTTGGGGAGCAAGGAGACCCAGTACTTC
>TRBJ1-5|-|TRBV6-6|-
CASSLTSQGLGNQPQHF
TGTGCCAGCAGTCTCACATCCCAGGGTCTGGGCAATCAGCCCCAGCATTTT
>TRBJ1-5|-|TRBV5-1|TRBD1
CASSLDGQVMNQPQHF
TGCGCCAGCAGCTTGGATGGACAGGTGATGAATCAGCCCCAGCATTTT
>TRBJ2-2|once|TRBV3-1/TRBV3-2|-
CASSQEVKTGRSGELFF
TGTGCCAGCAGCCAAGAAGTTAAGACAGGGAGGTCCGGGGAGCTGTTTTTT
>TRBJ1-1|once|TRBV9|-
CASSRSTNRVSNTEAFF
TGTGCCAGCAGCCGATCTACCAACAGGGTGTCTAACACTGAAGCTTTCTTT
>TRBJ2-3|few|TRBV13|-
CASRLLLDTLDTQYF
TGTGCCAGCAGGCTCCTTCTAGATACGTTAGATACGCAGTATTTT
>TRBJ2-6|-|TRBV5-1|-
CASSLANSGANVLTF
TGCGCCAGCAGCTTGGCCAACTCTGGGGCCAACGTCCTGACTTTC
>TRBJ1-2|once|TRBV4-1|-
CASSQLYRFNYGYTF
TGCGCCAGCAGCCAATTGTACAGATTTAACTATGGCTACACCTTC
>TRBJ2-7|-|TRBV3-1/TRBV3-2|-
CASSRDRVDEQYF
TGTGCCAGCAGCCGAGACCGGGTCGACGAGCAGTACTTC
>TRBJ2-7|-|TRBV5-4|TRBD2
CASSPGGGSYEQYF
TGTGCCAGCAGCCCGGGGGGGGGATCCTACGAGCAGTACTTC
>TRBJ2-7|-|TRBV19|-
CASSIGLALSYEQYF
TGTGCCAGTAGTATTGGGCTAGCGCTATCCTACGAGCAGTACTTC
>TRBJ1-3|-|TRBV27|-
CATPRNTIYF
TGTGCCACCCCCCGGAACACCATATATTTT
>TRBJ2-1|once|TRBV28|TRBD1
CASRPDRGRSGEQFF
TGTGCCAGCAGACCTGACAGGGGTAGATCAGGTGAGCAGTTCTTC
>TRBJ1-6|-|TRBV21-1|-
CASSKRTRNNSPLHF
TGTGCCAGCAGCAAACGGACAAGAAATAATTCACCCCTCCACTTT
>TRBJ2-6|-|TRBV5-1|-
CASSWGQSGANVLTF
TGCGCCAGCTCGTGGGGGCAATCTGGGGCCAACGTCCTGACTTTC
>TRBJ2-5|-|TRBV20-1|TRBD2
CSASGGEETQYF
TGCAGTGCTAGTGGGGGGGAAGAGACCCAGTACTTC
>TRBJ2-7|-|TRBV9|-
CASSVTVDSYEQYF
TGTGCCAGCAGCGTAACCGTGGACAGCTACGAGCAGTACTTC
>TRBJ2-7|-|TRBV18|TRBD2
CASSPGTSGSGEQYF
TGTGCCAGCTCACCCGGGACTAGCGGGAGTGGGGAGCAGTACTTC
>TRBJ2-7|-|TRBV11-2|TRBD1
CASSSNLQGFPYEQYF
TGTGCCAGCAGCTCGAACCTACAGGGGTTCCCCTACGAGCAGTACTTC